This T cell receptor (beta chain) emerged from a study of control samples from healthy donors and cancer patients (dated by TCRdb to about 2020). The germline V gene (reference sequence) sets CDR1 to GTSNPN and CDR2 to SVGIG. Trimming takes 2 bases from V and 10 bases from J, and the germline ends sit 15 bases apart. From its cysteine to its phenylalanine, the CDR3 spans 13 amino acids. Here the CDR3 DNA is all that survives: 39 bases in frame from base 1. This clone was observed a handful of times. This receptor's antigen is unknown. The input lacks base qualities; no much larger clone sits a single base away. To prepare the library, the immunoSEQ multiplex PCR assay was applied. In TCRdb, the immuneACCESS table is reduced to in-frame sequences with V and J assigned. These tables do not hold every clone; where another copy was compared, an unresolved V gene accounts for under half, and the others remain unexplained. The sample profile shows some 120,000 clones; 80% to 95% of them were found once. The top ten clones comprise about 2.6% of the sample.

The source is a man aged 18-30 years in good health. The chain links TRBV30 with TRBJ1-5, with the D gene too uncertain to name. The sample was blood. This receptor carries the CDR3 CAWSWEGRQPQHF. The base sequence is TGTGCCTGGAGTTGGGAGGGCCGGCAACCCCAGCATTTT.